This TCR beta chain was obtained from a study of T cell responses to AZD1222 COVID-19 vaccine. Study-level findings and limits: Dominant CD4 TCR responses targeted spike regions 160-218 and 743-854.

This CDR3 is built from 16 residues. J was trimmed by 5 bases and V by 2 bases; bases with no gene match: 11. In germline, CDR1 is LGHDT, CDR2 YNNKEL (reference sequence). TCRdb's copy holds only in-frame clones and misses some; the assay was immunoSEQ multiplex PCR. The sample lists fewer than 150,000 clones; approximately 93% were seen once. As regards this clone: What it recognizes is unknown.

This TCR was sampled from an adult in good health. The starting material was peripheral blood, obtained on day 0 of AZD1222 vaccination. The chain carries TRBV3-1 (or the pseudogene TRBV3-2) and TRBJ2-7; 8 bases line up with TRBD2. The CDR3 sequence is CASSQHREGLRDEQYF. The CDR3 DNA reads TGTGCCAGCAGCCAACACCGGGAGGGCCTTCGTGACGAGCAGTACTTC.